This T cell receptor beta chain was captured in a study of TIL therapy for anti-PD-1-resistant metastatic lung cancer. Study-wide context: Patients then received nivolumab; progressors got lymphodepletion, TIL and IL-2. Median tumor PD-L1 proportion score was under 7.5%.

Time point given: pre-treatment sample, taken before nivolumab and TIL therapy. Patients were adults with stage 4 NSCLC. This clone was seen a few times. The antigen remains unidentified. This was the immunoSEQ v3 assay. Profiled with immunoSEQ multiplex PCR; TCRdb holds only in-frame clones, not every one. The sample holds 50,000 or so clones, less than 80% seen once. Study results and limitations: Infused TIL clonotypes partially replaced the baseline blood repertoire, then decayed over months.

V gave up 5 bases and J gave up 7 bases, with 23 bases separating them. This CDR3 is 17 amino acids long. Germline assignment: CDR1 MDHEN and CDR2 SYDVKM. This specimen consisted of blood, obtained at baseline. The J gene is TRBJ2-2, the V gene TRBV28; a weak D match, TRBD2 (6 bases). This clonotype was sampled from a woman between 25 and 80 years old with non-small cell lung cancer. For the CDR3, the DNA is TGTGCCAGCAGTCCCTTAGTGAGACTAGGGGTTCACGGGGAGCTGTTTTTT. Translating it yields CASSPLVRLGVHGELFF. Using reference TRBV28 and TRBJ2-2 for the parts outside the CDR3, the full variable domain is DVKVTQSSRYLVKRTGEKVFLECVQDMDHENMFWYRQDPGLGLRLIYFSYDVKMKEKGDIPEGYSVSREKKERFSLILESASTNQTSMYLCASSPLVRLGVHGELFFGEGSRLTVL.